A selection of T cell receptor beta chains follows, all from one sample in a study of blood T cell repertoires in COVID-19. Assay: immunoSEQ multiplex PCR; the TCRdb copy retains only in-frame clones and omits some. The sample shows 150,000 to 200,000 clones, roughly 90% of them seen only once. Input material: peripheral blood. All receptors come from a man aged 30 to 45 with COVID-19, enrolled during active disease. Both conserved end residues are part of each CDR3. A D gene is named only where the DNA matches it firmly. Some rows have no size entry. The others give once, few or many, or a class for an expanded clone.

CDR3nt: TGTGCCAGCAGTCCCCGGGGTGCGTCGAGCAAGACCCAGTACTTC
CDR3aa: CASSPRGASSKTQYF
abundance: once
v_gene: TRBV27
d_gene: NA
j_gene: TRBJ2-5

CDR3nt: TGTGCCAGCAGCTTGTTAGGACAGGTGAACACTGAAGCTTTCTTT
CDR3aa: CASSLLGQVNTEAFF
abundance: NA
v_gene: TRBV5-6
d_gene: TRBD1
j_gene: TRBJ1-1

CDR3nt: TGTGCCAGCAGCGTAACAGGGTCGGGGGAAAAACTGTTTTTT
CDR3aa: CASSVTGSGEKLFF
abundance: few
v_gene: TRBV7-9
d_gene: NA
j_gene: TRBJ1-4

CDR3nt: TGTGCCAGTAGTATGGCGGTGTACCAAGAGACCCAGTACTTC
CDR3aa: CASSMAVYQETQYF
abundance: NA
v_gene: TRBV19
d_gene: NA
j_gene: TRBJ2-5

CDR3nt: TGTGCCAGCAGTTACCTCCGGCGCAGGGGCCCCCGACGGACTGAAGCTTTCTTT
CDR3aa: CASSYLRRRGPRRTEAFF
abundance: NA
v_gene: TRBV6-2/TRBV6-3
d_gene: NA
j_gene: TRBJ1-1

CDR3nt: TGTGCCAGTACTGGCAGGGGAGACTATGGCTACACCTTC
CDR3aa: CASTGRGDYGYTF
abundance: NA
v_gene: TRBV19
d_gene: NA
j_gene: TRBJ1-2

CDR3nt: TGTGCCAGCAGTTTAGGGAAGTCAGGGGGTTACACTGAAGCTTTCTTT
CDR3aa: CASSLGKSGGYTEAFF
abundance: NA
v_gene: TRBV28
d_gene: TRBD1
j_gene: TRBJ1-1

CDR3nt: TGTGCCACCAGTGAAAAAACCAGGAAAATGAACACTGAAGCTTTCTTT
CDR3aa: CATSEKTRKMNTEAFF
abundance: NA
v_gene: TRBV24-1
d_gene: NA
j_gene: TRBJ1-1

CDR3nt: TGTGCCACCAGTGATTACGCGGGAAACACAGATACGCAGTATTTT
CDR3aa: CATSDYAGNTDTQYF
abundance: few
v_gene: TRBV24-1
d_gene: NA
j_gene: TRBJ2-3

CDR3nt: TGTGCCAGCAGCTTAAACTACGGGGAGACCCAGTACTTC
CDR3aa: CASSLNYGETQYF
abundance: NA
v_gene: TRBV7-2
d_gene: NA
j_gene: TRBJ2-5

CDR3nt: TGTGCCAGCTCACCACCGCAGGAAGATACGCAGTATTTT
CDR3aa: CASSPPQEDTQYF
abundance: NA
v_gene: TRBV18
d_gene: NA
j_gene: TRBJ2-3

CDR3nt: TGTGCCAGTAGTATTTACGGCGGGAGGGGGTACGAGCAGTACTTC
CDR3aa: CASSIYGGRGYEQYF
abundance: NA
v_gene: TRBV19
d_gene: TRBD2
j_gene: TRBJ2-7

CDR3nt: TGTGCCAGCAGTGCAATTCTAGCGGGGGGGCCCAATGAGCAGTTCTTC
CDR3aa: CASSAILAGGPNEQFF
abundance: NA
v_gene: TRBV27
d_gene: TRBD2
j_gene: TRBJ2-1

CDR3nt: TGTGCCAGCAGTTTAAAGAACCCCCGGGAGTCCTACAATGAGCAGTTCTTC
CDR3aa: CASSLKNPRESYNEQFF
abundance: NA
v_gene: TRBV27
d_gene: NA
j_gene: TRBJ2-1

CDR3nt: TGTGCCAGCAGCGGAGGAGCCGGGAGGCCGAACACTGAAGCTTTCTTT
CDR3aa: CASSGGAGRPNTEAFF
abundance: NA
v_gene: TRBV7-9
d_gene: NA
j_gene: TRBJ1-1

CDR3nt: TGTGCCAGCAGTTACTCGAGAAGACAGTACGAGCAGTACTTC
CDR3aa: CASSYSRRQYEQYF
abundance: few
v_gene: TRBV6-5
d_gene: NA
j_gene: TRBJ2-7

CDR3nt: TGTGCCAGCAGCTTGCGAGCCGGGACACGGGAGCAGTTCTTC
CDR3aa: CASSLRAGTREQFF
abundance: NA
v_gene: TRBV5-6
d_gene: NA
j_gene: TRBJ2-1

CDR3nt: TGTGCCAGCAGCTTAGGGGGGGATTACAATGAGCAGTTCTTC
CDR3aa: CASSLGGDYNEQFF
abundance: NA
v_gene: TRBV7-2
d_gene: NA
j_gene: TRBJ2-1

CDR3nt: TGTGCCAGCAGCGTGGGCCGCGTCAACACTGAAGCTTTCTTT
CDR3aa: CASSVGRVNTEAFF
abundance: NA
v_gene: TRBV9
d_gene: NA
j_gene: TRBJ1-1

CDR3nt: TGTGCCAGCAGCCGGGACAGGGGAAGTGAAGCTTTCTTT
CDR3aa: CASSRDRGSEAFF
abundance: NA
v_gene: TRBV7-3
d_gene: TRBD1
j_gene: TRBJ1-1

CDR3nt: TGTGCCAGCAGCGTAGTCGGGAGCACAGATACGCAGTATTTT
CDR3aa: CASSVVGSTDTQYF
abundance: NA
v_gene: TRBV9
d_gene: NA
j_gene: TRBJ2-3

CDR3nt: TGTGCCAGCAGCCCGCGGGGCTACGAGCAGTACTTC
CDR3aa: CASSPRGYEQYF
abundance: NA
v_gene: TRBV7-9
d_gene: NA
j_gene: TRBJ2-7

CDR3nt: TGTGCCAGCAGATCCACAGGGAGTAATGAAAAACTGTTTTTT
CDR3aa: CASRSTGSNEKLFF
abundance: NA
v_gene: TRBV5-4
d_gene: NA
j_gene: TRBJ1-4

CDR3nt: TGTGCCAGCAGTTACTCGGAGCGGCCTCCCTACGAGCAGTACTTC
CDR3aa: CASSYSERPPYEQYF
abundance: NA
v_gene: TRBV6-2/TRBV6-3
d_gene: NA
j_gene: TRBJ2-7

CDR3nt: TGTGCCAGCTCACCGGGGGAGACCCAGTACTTC
CDR3aa: CASSPGETQYF
abundance: NA
v_gene: TRBV7-2
d_gene: NA
j_gene: TRBJ2-5

CDR3nt: TGTGCCAGCAGCCCTAAATTGGGGCTAGCCAAAAACATTCAGTACTTC
CDR3aa: CASSPKLGLAKNIQYF
abundance: NA
v_gene: TRBV11-2
d_gene: NA
j_gene: TRBJ2-4

CDR3nt: TGTGCCAGCAGCCCGACTAGCGGGGGGAATGAGCAGTTCTTC
CDR3aa: CASSPTSGGNEQFF
abundance: NA
v_gene: TRBV6-4
d_gene: TRBD2
j_gene: TRBJ2-1

CDR3nt: TGCGCCAGCAGCCAAATGAGTCGACAGGGGAATCAGCCCCAGCATTTT
CDR3aa: CASSQMSRQGNQPQHF
abundance: NA
v_gene: TRBV4-1
d_gene: TRBD1
j_gene: TRBJ1-5